Shown below are 9 T cell receptor beta chains from a single sample sequenced in a study of beta chain features in type 1 diabetes (dated by TCRdb to 2017 to 2018). Overall study results and their limits: In all four CD4+ subsets, TCRB CDR3 length was moderately but significantly shorter in type 1 diabetes patients.

These receptors' targets are unknown. Library preparation used the immunoSEQ multiplex PCR assay. The High Capacity cDNA Reverse Transcription Kit was used to reverse transcribe all of the isolated RNA, meaning that expressed TCRB transcripts were what got sequenced. The table was pulled from immuneACCESS by TCRdb, which kept in-frame rearrangements only. Such tables lose some clones; where checked, under half of the loss comes from unresolved V genes, and the rest has no known cause. Within this sample are 200,000 to 250,000 clones, with 16% of them counted one time only. The ten largest clones add up to roughly 0.08% of the sample. Sequencing input: naive CD4+ T cells from blood. The label giving this sample's cell subset or site can be read as: true naive CD4+ T cells. These receptors were obtained from a man aged 30-40 years with type 1 diabetes.

This chain links TRBV18 with TRBJ2-3; 10 nucleotides align to TRBD1. With 3 bases clipped from V and 0 bases from J, the junction kept 3 bases outside the gene matches. This CDR3 contains 16 residues. Germline CDR1 is KGHSH and CDR2 is LQKENI. The CDR3 sequence is CASSPWDRGSTDTQYF. The CDR3 coding sequence is TGTGCCAGCTCACCCTGGGACAGGGGTAGCACAGATACGCAGTATTTT.

This clone has only a few counts. The chain uses TRBV19 and TRBJ2-5; D remains unclear. Trimming shortened V by 6 bases and J by 4 bases, and 6 bases separated the two germline ends. In germline, CDR1 is LNHDA, CDR2 SQIVND (reference sequence). The CDR3 sequence is 11 residues long. CDR3 DNA: TGTGCCAGTAGCCTTCGAGAGACCCAGTACTTC. Translation: CASSLRETQYF. Complete variable domain (other parts from reference TRBV19 and TRBJ2-5): DGGITQSPKYLFRKEGQNVTLSCEQNLNHDAMYWYRQDPGQGLRLIYYSQIVNDFQKGDIAEGYSVSREKKESFPLTVTSAQKNPTAFYLCASSLRETQYFGPGTRLLVL.

This chain uses TRBV4-2 with TRBJ2-7; 7 bases map to TRBD1. J lost 3 bases, V lost 2 bases, and 4 bases had no gene match. Germline lookup yields CDR1 LGHNA and CDR2 YNFKEQ. The CDR3 has 14 amino acids. The CDR3 loop is CASSQPGQLYEQYF. The CDR3 coding sequence is TGTGCCAGCAGCCAACCGGGACAGCTCTACGAGCAGTACTTC.

This clone was picked up a small number of times. The chain couples TRBV10-3 to TRBJ2-1; 9 bases line up with TRBD2. The germline gives CDR1 ENHRY, CDR2 SYGVKD. This CDR3 has 13 amino acids. J was trimmed by 10 bases and V by 8 bases; bases with no gene match: 9. This CDR3 reads CAIGIAGVREQFF. CDR3 coding DNA: TGTGCCATCGGTATAGCGGGAGTACGCGAGCAGTTCTTC.

This chain links TRBV7-2 with TRBJ2-2; D is unclear. Between the trimmed V and J ends, which lost 2 bases and 1 base, there was a span of 11 bases. Germline lookup yields CDR1 SGHTA and CDR2 FQGNSA. The CDR3 extends over 16 amino acids. CDR3 amino acids: CASSLKWLENTGELFF. The CDR3 nucleotides read TGTGCCAGCAGCTTAAAGTGGCTAGAGAACACCGGGGAGCTGTTTTTT.

A few counts support this clone. A much larger clone lies one base from this, so it may be a read error. The rearrangement links TRBV15 to TRBJ2-3, with 9 bases lining up with TRBD2. The CDR3 is made up of 13 amino acids. V was clipped by 8 bases and J by 1 base; unmatched bases: 1. Germline-derived CDR1 and CDR2 are LNHNV and YYDKDF (reference sequence). CDR3 protein: CATRTSGTDTQYF. DNA for the CDR3: TGTGCCACCCGGACTAGCGGCACAGATACGCAGTATTTT.

DNA of the CDR3: TGTGCCAGCAGGCAGGACTACGAGCAGTACTTC. Amino acids: CASRQDYEQYF. This chain connects TRBV6-1 to TRBJ2-7; D uncertain. The V gene's germline CDR1 is MNHNS and CDR2 SASEGT. Trimming stripped 6 bases from V and 3 bases from J, with 6 bases between. The CDR3 covers 11 residues.

This clone was seen only a few times. A read error may produce the germline difference seen at one junction end. The chain joins TRBV7-9 to TRBJ2-3; 8 bases map to TRBD1. Germline CDR1 SEHNR, CDR2 FQNEAQ (reference sequence). The CDR3 runs to 13 residues. The CDR3 DNA reads TGTGCCAGCAGCTTAGGGGACAGGAACCTCGCTAAATTT. Its protein product is CASSLGDRNLAKF. The full variable domain, rest sourced from reference TRBV7-9 and TRBJ2-3, is DTGVSQNPRHKITKRGQNVTFRCDPISEHNRLYWYRQTLGQGPEFLTYFQNEAQLEKSRLLSDRFSAERPKGSFSTLEIQRTEQGDSAMYLCASSLGDRNLAKFGPGTRLTVL.

The chain combines TRBV7-8 with TRBJ2-7; 8 bases match TRBD1. V lost 3 bases and J lost 5; bases outside the gene matches: 9. The CDR3 runs to 15 residues. The germline CDR1 and CDR2 sequences are SGHVS and FQNEAQ. The CDR3 DNA reads TGTGCCAGCAGCTTCAAACAGGGGGTTGCGGACGAGCAGTACTTC. Protein product: CASSFKQGVADEQYF.